This T cell receptor beta chain emerged from a study of tumor-infiltrating lymphocytes in oesophageal squamous cell carcinoma. This CDR3 has 13 amino acids. The ends were cut back, 3 bases at V and 4 bases at J, with 9 bases in the middle. TCRdb re-analysed the PCR reads in MiXCR, keeping a single row per CDR3 protein. The sample holds about 16,000 distinct CDR3 sequences, 35% to 55% seen once. This clonotype was obtained from a female donor with esophageal squamous cell carcinoma. The gene calls are TRBV12-3 or TRBV12-4 and TRBJ2-5; D not certain. The sequenced sample consisted of blood. The CDR3 DNA reads TGTGCCAGCAGTTTTGGGTATTCAGAGACCCAGTACTTC. Amino acid sequence: CASSFGYSETQYF.